Each of the 20 T cell receptor beta chains below was sequenced from the same sample in a study of control samples from healthy donors and cancer patients. The method was immunoSEQ multiplex PCR; TCRdb's version includes in-frame clones alone and lacks a portion of them. The table includes approximately 110,000 clones, 90% detected once. Sequenced material: blood. The receptors were sampled from a human donor in good health. The donor label of this sample is uncertain.

The genes are TRBV3-1 (or the pseudogene TRBV3-2) and TRBJ1-3; D uncertain. The CDR3 contains 14 residues. Trimming cost V 3 bases and J 7 bases, with 13 bases left between them. Germline CDR1 is LGHDT and CDR2 is YNNKEL (reference sequence). DNA for the CDR3: TGTGCCAGCAGCCATGAGGGTCCCAAGAACACCATATATTTT. Translation gives CASSHEGPKNTIYF.

The chain recombines TRBV30 with TRBJ1-4, with a possible D match to TRBD1 (6 bases). Trimming cost V 3 bases and J 2 bases, with 10 bases left between them. The length of the CDR3 is 14 residues. Germline CDR1 and CDR2: GTSNPN and SVGIG (reference sequence). CDR3 residues: CAWRRRGTNEKLFF. For the CDR3, the DNA is TGTGCCTGGAGGAGGAGGGGGACTAATGAAAAACTGTTTTTT.

This clone was recorded once. The chain employs TRBV15 and TRBJ2-3, with 9 positions matching TRBD1. This CDR3 is 17 amino acids long. Germline V gene sequence: CDR1 LNHNV, CDR2 YYDKDF (reference sequence). With V trimmed by 0 bases and J by 1 base, 5 bases remained unmatched. CDR3 region: CATSREGQGIGTDTQYF. CDR3 in DNA: TGTGCCACCAGCAGAGAGGGACAGGGCATAGGCACAGATACGCAGTATTTT.

V and J are TRBV6-5 and TRBJ1-4; TRBD1 matches 9 bases. Germline V CDR1 and CDR2: MNHEY, SVGAGI. The junction had 6 bases not matched to a gene; V was cut back by 6 bases and J by 7 bases. CDR3 length: 14 amino acids. CDR3 loop: CASSQGQGSEKLFF. CDR3 DNA: TGTGCCAGCAGCCAGGGACAGGGAAGTGAAAAACTGTTTTTT.

This rearrangement joins TRBV5-1 to TRBJ1-1, with 10 bases identical to TRBD1. The CDR3 has 15 amino acids. Germline CDR1 reads SGHRS; CDR2 reads YFSETQ. V was pared by 4 bases and J by 1 base, with 4 bases of the junction left unmatched. The CDR3 region has the DNA TGCGCCAGCAGCCCGTGGGACAGGGGGAACACTGAAGCTTTCTTT. Translation gives CASSPWDRGNTEAFF.

A remark on this clone: This specimen includes other DNA sequences encoding the same CDR3. The gene calls are TRBV19 and TRBJ2-3; 8 bases align to TRBD1. CDR1 LNHDA and CDR2 SQIVND come from the germline V gene (reference sequence). With 3 bases clipped from V and 6 bases from J, the junction kept 2 bases outside the gene matches. The CDR3 covers 13 residues. The CDR3 bases are TGTGCCAGTAGTATCGACAGGGGTGATACGCAGTATTTT. Protein: CASSIDRGDTQYF. Looking up the rest from reference TRBV19 and TRBJ2-3 gives the full variable domain: DGGITQSPKYLFRKEGQNVTLSCEQNLNHDAMYWYRQDPGQGLRLIYYSQIVNDFQKGDIAEGYSVSREKKESFPLTVTSAQKNPTAFYLCASSIDRGDTQYFGPGTRLTVL.

The chain couples TRBV5-1 to TRBJ1-2; D uncertain. The V gene's germline CDR1 is SGHRS and CDR2 YFSETQ. Trimming cost V 0 bases and J 8 bases, with 5 bases left between them. CDR3 size: 11 residues. CDR3 bases: TGCGCCAGCAGCTTGGAAAAGGGCTACACCTTC. Protein product: CASSLEKGYTF.

The chain couples TRBV13 to TRBJ1-1; D may be TRBD1 (5 bases). The V end lost 1 base, the J end lost 4 bases, and 7 bases lay between the germline ends. The length of the CDR3 is 13 residues. The germline gives CDR1 PRHDT, CDR2 FYEKMQ (reference sequence). CDR3 nucleotide sequence: TGTGCCAGCAGCTTAGAGGGGAGCACTGAAGCTTTCTTT. It is translated as CASSLEGSTEAFF.

The CDR3 loop is CAWSAHRGPGSPLHF. CDR3 nucleotides: TGTGCCTGGAGCGCCCACAGGGGGCCGGGTTCACCCCTCCACTTT. The V gene is TRBV30, the J gene TRBJ1-6; 9 positions match TRBD1. This CDR3 has 15 amino acids. Germline lookup yields CDR1 GTSNPN and CDR2 SVGIG (reference sequence). The V gene end was trimmed by 3 bases and the J gene end by 9 bases; junction bases not matched to a gene: 9.

The sample holds one count of this clone. J is TRBJ2-5 and V is TRBV5-4; 11 bases fit TRBD2. Germline V CDR1 and CDR2: SGHNT, YYREEE (reference sequence). The ends lost 1 base at V and 1 base at J; junction bases unmatched: 3. The CDR3 length is 16 residues. The CDR3 region has the DNA TGTGCCAGCAGCTTGTCTAGCGGGGGGCCCCAAGAGACCCAGTACTTC. The encoded protein is CASSLSSGGPQETQYF. The complete variable domain, with remaining parts taken from reference TRBV5-4 and TRBJ2-5, reads ETGVTQSPTHLIKTRGQQVTLRCSSQSGHNTVSWYQQALGQGPQFIFQYYREEENGRGNFPPRFSGLQFPNYSSELNVNALELDDSALYLCASSLSSGGPQETQYFGPGTRLLVL.

This clone appeared a few times. The J gene is TRBJ2-2, the V gene TRBV5-1, with 9 bases matching TRBD1. This CDR3 has 15 amino acids. CDR1 SGHRS and CDR2 YFSETQ come from the germline V gene. The junction had 7 bases not matched to a gene; V was cut back by 6 bases and J by 4 bases. The DNA of the CDR3 is TGCGCCAGCACCGGACTGACAGGGGGCACCGGGGAGCTGTTTTTT. It yields the protein CASTGLTGGTGELFF. Full variable domain (remainder filled in from reference TRBV5-1 and TRBJ2-2): KAGVTQTPRYLIKTRGQQVTLSCSPISGHRSVSWYQQTPGQGLQFLFEYFSETQRNKGNFPGRFSGRQFSNSRSEMNVSTLELGDSALYLCASTGLTGGTGELFFGEGSRLTVL.

The CDR3 loop is CASSLMHGNQPQHF. CDR3 nucleotide sequence: TGTGCCAGCTCACTCATGCATGGCAATCAGCCCCAGCATTTT. The J gene is TRBJ1-5, the V gene TRBV18, with D unclear. Germline assignment: CDR1 KGHSH and CDR2 LQKENI. V was cut by 4 bases and J by 2 bases, with 9 bases left in between. The CDR3 extends over 14 amino acids.

The chain joins TRBV11-2 to TRBJ2-5, with D unresolved. V was shortened by 2 bases and J by 2 bases, with 12 bases between the two germline ends. CDR1 is SGHAT, CDR2 FQNNGV, per germline. This CDR3 spans 15 amino acids. CDR3 region: CASSLSLQTQETQYF. CDR3 nucleotide sequence: TGTGCCAGCAGCTTATCACTACAGACACAAGAGACCCAGTACTTC.

The chain uses TRBV30 and TRBJ1-2; TRBD1 matches 7 bases. This CDR3 has 15 amino acids. Germline V lookup: CDR1 GTSNPN, CDR2 SVGIG (reference sequence). J gave up 4 bases and V 0 bases, and 8 bases lay outside the gene matches. This chain's CDR3 is CAWSVPGPGGYGYTF. CDR3 in DNA: TGTGCCTGGAGTGTCCCGGGGCCAGGGGGCTATGGCTACACCTTC.

The chain carries TRBV9 and TRBJ1-4; tentative D call: TRBD1 (5 bases). Deletions cut 4 bases from V and 4 bases from J, with 8 bases between. Germline V gives CDR1 SGDLS, CDR2 YYNGEE. The CDR3 totals 13 residues. The CDR3 sequence: CASSPQGNEKLFF. In nucleotides, the CDR3 is TGTGCCAGCAGCCCCCAGGGTAATGAAAAACTGTTTTTT.

The rearrangement joins TRBV12-3 or TRBV12-4 to TRBJ2-2; D remains ambiguous. The CDR3 has 11 residues. The V and J ends lost 5 bases and 8 bases respectively, with 6 bases between them. The CDR3 sequence: CASSTFGELFF. The CDR3 bases are TGTGCCAGCAGTACCTTTGGGGAGCTGTTTTTT.

V gene TRBV9 combines with J gene TRBJ1-4; TRBD1 matches 10 bases. Germline V gene lookup returns CDR1 SGDLS and CDR2 YYNGEE. The CDR3 length is 16 residues. With 0 bases clipped from V and 7 bases from J, the junction kept 6 bases outside the gene matches. As DNA, the CDR3 is TGTGCCAGCAGCGTAGGACAGGGGGCGGGAAGTGAAAAACTGTTTTTT. Protein: CASSVGQGAGSEKLFF.

This rearrangement joins TRBV4-2 to TRBJ1-2; a weak D match, TRBD1 (5 bases). The CDR3 is 14 amino acids. Germline V gene sequence: CDR1 LGHNA, CDR2 YNFKEQ. Trimming shortened V by 0 bases and J by 3 bases, and 8 bases separated the two germline ends. The DNA for the CDR3 is TGTGCCAGCAGCCAAGATCGGGGGGACTATGGCTACACCTTC. Encoded protein: CASSQDRGDYGYTF.

A single count supports this clone. This CDR3 reads CSVPGVRNEQFF. CDR3 sequence (DNA): TGCAGCGTCCCAGGCGTTCGCAATGAGCAGTTCTTC. The chain joins TRBV29-1 to TRBJ2-1; the D is unclear. Trimming removed 6 bases at V and 6 bases at J, with 12 bases between. Germline V CDR1 and CDR2: SQVTM, ANQGSEA. The CDR3 covers 12 residues.

This clone has more than one count but fewer than ten. The J gene is TRBJ2-7, the V gene TRBV7-6; no clear D. The CDR3 runs 12 residues. V was shortened by 2 bases and J by 7 bases, with 9 bases between the two germline ends. Germline V gene data show CDR1 as SGHVS and CDR2 as FNYEAQ. The CDR3 DNA reads as TGTGCCAGCAGCTTATATGGGGAAGAGCAGTACTTC. Translated: CASSLYGEEQYF.